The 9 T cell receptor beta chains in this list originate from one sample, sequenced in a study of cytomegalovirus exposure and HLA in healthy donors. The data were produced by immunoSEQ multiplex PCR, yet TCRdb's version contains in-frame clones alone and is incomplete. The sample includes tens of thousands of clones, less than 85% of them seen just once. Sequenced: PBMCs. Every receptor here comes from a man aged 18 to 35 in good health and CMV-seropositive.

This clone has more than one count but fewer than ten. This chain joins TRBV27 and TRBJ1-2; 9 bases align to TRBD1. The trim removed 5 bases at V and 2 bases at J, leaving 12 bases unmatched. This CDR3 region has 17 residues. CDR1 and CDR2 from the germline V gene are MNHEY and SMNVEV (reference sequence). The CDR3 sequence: CASSTYRGRVSNYGYTF. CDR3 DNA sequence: TGTGCCAGCAGTACCTACAGGGGGCGCGTTTCAAACTATGGCTACACCTTC.

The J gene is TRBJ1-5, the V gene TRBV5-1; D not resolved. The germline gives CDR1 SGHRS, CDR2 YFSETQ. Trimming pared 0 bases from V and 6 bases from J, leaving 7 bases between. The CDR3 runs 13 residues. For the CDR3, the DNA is TGCGCCAGCAGCTTGGCCGGAGGTCAGCCCCAGCATTTT. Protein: CASSLAGGQPQHF.

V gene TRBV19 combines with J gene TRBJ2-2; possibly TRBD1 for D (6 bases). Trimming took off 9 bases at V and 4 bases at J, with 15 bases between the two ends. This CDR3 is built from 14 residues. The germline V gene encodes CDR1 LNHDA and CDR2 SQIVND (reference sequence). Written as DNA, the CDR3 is TGTGCCAGCAAACCGGGACATCCCACCGGGGAGCTGTTTTTT. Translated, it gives CASKPGHPTGELFF. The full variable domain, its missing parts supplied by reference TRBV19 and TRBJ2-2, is DGGITQSPKYLFRKEGQNVTLSCEQNLNHDAMYWYRQDPGQGLRLIYYSQIVNDFQKGDIAEGYSVSREKKESFPLTVTSAQKNPTAFYLCASKPGHPTGELFFGEGSRLTVL.

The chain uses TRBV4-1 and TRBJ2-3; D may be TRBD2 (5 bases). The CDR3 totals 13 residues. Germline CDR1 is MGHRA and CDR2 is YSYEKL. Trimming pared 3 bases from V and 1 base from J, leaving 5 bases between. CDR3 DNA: TGCGCCAGCAGCCAGCGGGGCACAGATACGCAGTATTTT. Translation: CASSQRGTDTQYF.

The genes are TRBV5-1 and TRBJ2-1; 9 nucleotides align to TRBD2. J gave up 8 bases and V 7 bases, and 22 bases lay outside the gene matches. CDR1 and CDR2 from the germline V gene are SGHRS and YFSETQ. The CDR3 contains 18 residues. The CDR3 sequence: CASGLHPGLAYRWDEQFF. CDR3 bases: TGCGCCAGCGGTCTTCATCCGGGACTAGCCTACCGATGGGATGAGCAGTTCTTC. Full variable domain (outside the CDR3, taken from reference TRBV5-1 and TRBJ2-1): KAGVTQTPRYLIKTRGQQVTLSCSPISGHRSVSWYQQTPGQGLQFLFEYFSETQRNKGNFPGRFSGRQFSNSRSEMNVSTLELGDSALYLCASGLHPGLAYRWDEQFFGPGTRLTVL.

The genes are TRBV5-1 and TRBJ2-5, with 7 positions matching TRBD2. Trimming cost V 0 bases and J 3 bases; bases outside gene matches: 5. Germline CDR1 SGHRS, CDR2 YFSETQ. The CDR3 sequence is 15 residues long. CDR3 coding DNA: TGCGCCAGCAGCTTGGCCGGGAGGCTAAAAGAGACCCAGTACTTC. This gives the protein CASSLAGRLKETQYF.

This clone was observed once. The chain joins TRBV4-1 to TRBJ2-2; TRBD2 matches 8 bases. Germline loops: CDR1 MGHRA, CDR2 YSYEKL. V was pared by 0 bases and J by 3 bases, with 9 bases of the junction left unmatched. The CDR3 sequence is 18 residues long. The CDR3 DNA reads TGCGCCAGCAGCCAAGATTCTGTGGGACTAGGATACACCGGGGAGCTGTTTTTT. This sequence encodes CASSQDSVGLGYTGELFF.

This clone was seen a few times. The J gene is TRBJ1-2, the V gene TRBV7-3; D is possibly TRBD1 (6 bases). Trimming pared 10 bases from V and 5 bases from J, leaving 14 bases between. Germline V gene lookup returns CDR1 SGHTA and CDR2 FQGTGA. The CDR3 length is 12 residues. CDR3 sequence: CAKYQGGYGYTF. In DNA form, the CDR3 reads TGTGCCAAATACCAAGGGGGATATGGCTACACCTTC.

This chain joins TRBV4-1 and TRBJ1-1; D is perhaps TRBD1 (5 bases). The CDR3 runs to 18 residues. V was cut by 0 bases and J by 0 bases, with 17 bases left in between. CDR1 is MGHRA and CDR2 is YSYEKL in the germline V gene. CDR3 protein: CASSQDSFQGGMNTEAFF. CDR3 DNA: TGCGCCAGCAGCCAAGATTCTTTCCAGGGAGGGATGAACACTGAAGCTTTCTTT.